The text below deals with one T cell receptor (beta chain). With V trimmed by 2 bases and J by 9 bases, 3 bases remained unmatched. This CDR3 has 13 amino acids. Germline CDR1 is MDHEN and CDR2 is SYDVKM. This entry comes from a study of blood T cell repertoires in COVID-19. Study-level background: The origin of the acute and convalescent COVID-19 samples was the United States, Italy and Spain. Nucleic acid was either cDNA or gDNA, and it came from T cells, B-cell-depleted T cells, or PBMCs.

How the authors handled the data: Counts of nucleated cells, estimated from reference gene primer amplification, were obtained. Sequenced by immunoSEQ multiplex PCR; TCRdb stores in-frame clones only, minus some. The DNA was the basis for D and trimming; V, J and clone size are from that table. The sample contains around 65,000 clones, roughly 80% of which appear only once. Sequences were obtained from peripheral blood. The TCR was taken from a man between 60 and 75 years old with acute or convalescent COVID-19. This sequence joins TRBV28 and TRBJ2-2, with 7 bases aligning to TRBD1. CDR3 loop: CASSLEGARELFF. CDR3 in DNA: TGTGCCAGCAGTTTAGAGGGGGCCCGGGAGCTGTTTTTT.